This T cell receptor beta chain was recovered during a study of shared clonotypes between healthy human individuals. Notes on the study in general: Sequencing depth was expected to affect clonotype sharing among donors. Against clonotypes common to all four donors, non-shared ones had lower generation probabilities.

The authors' processing: Quality scores were absent from the junction-only immunoSEQ sequences, so filtering differed. The table came from immunoSEQ multiplex PCR; TCRdb's copy has only in-frame clones and leaves some out. V and J calls and clone size are as listed in that table; D and trimming were resolved from the DNA. The profile shows 2 million to 2.5 million clones, about 94% of them singletons. None of the donors, who were healthy HIV-negative adults, had recently had acute infections or vaccinations. Regarding this clone: Its target is not known. The identical CDR3 is also encoded by other nucleotide sequences in the sample.

This CDR3 spans 14 amino acids. Trimming removed 3 bases from V and 2 bases from J, with 9 bases in between. From germline, CDR1 is KGHSH and CDR2 LQKENI. The receptor was derived from a man aged 18 to 30 in good health. This chain uses TRBV18 with TRBJ2-3, with unresolved D. Sequences were obtained from naive CD4+ T cells sorted from blood. Stated subset: CD45RA+ positively selected. The CDR3 sequence: CASSPPTHTDTQYF. The CDR3 coding sequence is TGTGCCAGCTCACCGCCAACCCACACAGATACGCAGTATTTT.